The text below deals with one T cell receptor (beta chain). This same CDR3 is encoded by further DNA sequences in the sample. This sample is part of a study of shared clonotypes between healthy human individuals. Study in general: The study drew on two women and a few men aged 18 to 49 as donors. Every donor yielded three CD4 naive, three CD4 memory, two CD8 naive and one CD8 memory plate.

Using 200 ng DNA, 30,000 or so T cell genomes, the sorted-subset replicate PCRs were run. TCRdb's copy holds only in-frame clones and misses some; the assay was immunoSEQ multiplex PCR. The sample shows about 2.1 million clones, around 95% of them seen only once. Per germline, CDR1 SGDLS and CDR2 YYNGEE. The V and J ends lost 0 bases and 1 base respectively, with 5 bases between them. The CDR3 loop spans 13 amino acids. It was CD45RO-negative cells, positively selected for CCR7, that made up naive CD8 cells, with terminally differentiated effector memory CD45RA+ cells excluded. The sequenced sample consisted of naive CD8+ T cells from PBMCs. This receptor was taken from a man aged 18 to 30 in good health. Some clones in this sample may be carry-over from other donors' samples. The chain employs TRBV9 and TRBJ2-7; D unresolved. The CDR3 nucleotides are TGTGCCAGCAGCGTAGATAGGTCCTACGAGCAGTACTTC. Translated, it gives CASSVDRSYEQYF.